The source of this TCR beta chain is a study of T-cell reconstitution after alpha-beta-depleted transplantation in children. CDR3 length: 11 amino acids. V lost 2 bases, J lost 11 bases, and 9 bases lay in between. Germline lookup yields CDR1 SEHNR and CDR2 FQNEAQ (reference sequence). The study, taken as a whole, reports: There were some patients whose high TCRbeta diversity at day 60 came from surviving recipient T cells and thymic progenitors. Counts and diversity of T cells one year after transplant came mostly from newly produced T cells.

As concerns this clonotype: Its antigen remains unidentified.

Unique molecular identifiers were incorporated when the TCRbeta library was constructed. TCRdb independently ran MiXCR on the PCR reads; one entry per CDR3 protein. The table includes around 490,000 distinct CDR3 sequences, more than 9.5% detected once. This chain uses TRBV7-9 with TRBJ1-1; tentative D call: TRBD1 (5 bases). This specimen consisted of PBMCs, mostly from graft donor cells, obtained 180 days after TCRalphabeta/CD19-depleted stem cell transplant. The source of this sequence is a female patient younger than 10 who had a stem cell transplant for aplastic anemia, so the T cells may come from the graft donor. CDR3 DNA sequence: TGTGCCAGCAGCTTATGGGGCTGGGCTTTCTTT. Translated, it gives CASSLWGWAFF.